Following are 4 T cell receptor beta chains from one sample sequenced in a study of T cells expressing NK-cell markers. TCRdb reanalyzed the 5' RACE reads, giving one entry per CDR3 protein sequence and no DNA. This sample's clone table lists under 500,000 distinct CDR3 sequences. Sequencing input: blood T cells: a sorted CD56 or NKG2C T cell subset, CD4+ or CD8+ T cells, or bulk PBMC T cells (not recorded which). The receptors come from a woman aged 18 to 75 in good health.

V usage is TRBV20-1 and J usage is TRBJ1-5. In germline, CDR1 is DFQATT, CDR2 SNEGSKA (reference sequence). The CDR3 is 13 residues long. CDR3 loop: CSAPGGLAEPQHF.

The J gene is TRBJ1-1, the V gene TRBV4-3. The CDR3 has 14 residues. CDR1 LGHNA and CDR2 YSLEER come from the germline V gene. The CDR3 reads CASSQDWMNTEAFF.

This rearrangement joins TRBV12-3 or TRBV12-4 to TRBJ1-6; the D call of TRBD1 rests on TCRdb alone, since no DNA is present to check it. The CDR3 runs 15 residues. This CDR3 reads CASRKAGTVNSPLHF.

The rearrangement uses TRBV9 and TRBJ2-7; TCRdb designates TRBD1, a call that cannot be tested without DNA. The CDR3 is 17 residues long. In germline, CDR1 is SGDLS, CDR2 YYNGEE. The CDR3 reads CASSAPFGTSAAYEQYF.